This record looks at one T cell receptor beta chain sequence and its context. This sample is drawn from a study of blood T cell repertoires in COVID-19. Germline lookup yields CDR1 ENHRY and CDR2 SYGVKD. This CDR3 contains 14 residues. V was clipped by 10 bases and J by 1 base; unmatched bases: 9. Data came from immunoSEQ multiplex PCR; TCRdb stores just in-frame clones and leaves some out. The sample includes 250,000 to 300,000 clones, around 90% of them seen just once. J is TRBJ1-1 and V is TRBV10-3; 7 positions agree with TRBD1. The sequence was collected from a woman between 45 and 65 years old who had recovered from COVID-19. The sequenced material came from peripheral blood. The CDR3 protein is CATSSQGGNTEAFF. CDR3 DNA: TGTGCCACCTCGTCCCAGGGGGGGAACACTGAAGCTTTCTTT.